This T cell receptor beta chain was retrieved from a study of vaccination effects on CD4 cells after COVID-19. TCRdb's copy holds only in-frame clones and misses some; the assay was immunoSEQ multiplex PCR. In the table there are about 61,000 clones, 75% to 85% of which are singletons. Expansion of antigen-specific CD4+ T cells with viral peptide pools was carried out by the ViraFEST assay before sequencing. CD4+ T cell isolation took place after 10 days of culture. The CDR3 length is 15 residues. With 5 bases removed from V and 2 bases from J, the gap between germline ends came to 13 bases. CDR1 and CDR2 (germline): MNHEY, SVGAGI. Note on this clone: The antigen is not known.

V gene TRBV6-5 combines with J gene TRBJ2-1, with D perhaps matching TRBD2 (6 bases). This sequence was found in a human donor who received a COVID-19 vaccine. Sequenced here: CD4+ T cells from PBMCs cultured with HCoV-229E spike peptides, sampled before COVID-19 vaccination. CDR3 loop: CASSPSGTAYNEQFF. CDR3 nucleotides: TGTGCCAGCAGTCCATCCGGGACTGCCTACAATGAGCAGTTCTTC.